This is a list of T cell receptor beta chains from one sample in a study of blood T cell repertoires in COVID-19. Libraries were prepared by immunoSEQ multiplex PCR; TCRdb keeps only in-frame clonotypes and omits some of them. Altogether tens of thousands of clones are present, more than 80% being singletons, with the ten largest covering about 31%. The sample taken for sequencing was peripheral blood. These receptors originate from a woman aged 80 or over with acute or convalescent COVID-19. CDR3s include the opening cysteine and the closing phenylalanine or tryptophan. A clone size is listed for some rows: how often the clone was seen (once, few, many), or a class if it is expanded.

V gene: TRBV5-1; J gene: TRBJ2-3; clone size: NA; CDR3 protein: CASSFGGLAGGQVDTQYF
V gene: TRBV5-4; J gene: TRBJ2-3; clone size: NA; CDR3 protein: CASSRTGDEDTQYF
V gene: TRBV5-1; J gene: TRBJ2-7; clone size: many; CDR3 protein: CASRRQGDSYEQYF
V gene: TRBV7-9; J gene: TRBJ2-2; clone size: NA; CDR3 protein: CASSLWRERLGELFF
V gene: TRBV24-1; J gene: TRBJ2-1; clone size: NA; CDR3 protein: CATSDFRTPYNEQFF
V gene: TRBV9; J gene: TRBJ2-1; clone size: NA; CDR3 protein: CASSVAAGGPLYYNEQFF
V gene: TRBV28; J gene: TRBJ2-5; clone size: few; CDR3 protein: CASRSTGETQYF
V gene: TRBV5-1; J gene: TRBJ2-7; clone size: NA; CDR3 protein: CASSFGGNLYEQYF
V gene: TRBV28; J gene: TRBJ1-1; clone size: NA; CDR3 protein: CASSLEGGRGNTEAFF
V gene: TRBV3-1/TRBV3-2; J gene: TRBJ2-7; clone size: NA; CDR3 protein: CASSHCPRTARYEQYF
V gene: TRBV9; J gene: TRBJ1-4; clone size: NA; CDR3 protein: CASSVDSHSEKLFF
V gene: TRBV6-5; J gene: TRBJ2-7; clone size: NA; CDR3 protein: CASKGNGYEQYF
V gene: TRBV6-4; J gene: TRBJ1-1; clone size: NA; CDR3 protein: CAGRGAHMNTEAFF
V gene: TRBV11-3; J gene: TRBJ1-6; clone size: once; CDR3 protein: CASSQGQGDNSPLHF
V gene: TRBV13; J gene: TRBJ2-2; clone size: NA; CDR3 protein: CASKGLAEYGELFF
V gene: TRBV2; J gene: TRBJ2-1; clone size: NA; CDR3 protein: CASSERELSPNEQFF
V gene: TRBV30; J gene: TRBJ1-6; clone size: NA; CDR3 protein: CAWGQGQGGSPLHF
V gene: TRBV5-6; J gene: TRBJ2-7; clone size: few; CDR3 protein: CASSSGTSGTSYEQYF
V gene: TRBV2; J gene: TRBJ1-6; clone size: NA; CDR3 protein: CASRETARNSPLHF
V gene: TRBV3-1/TRBV3-2; J gene: TRBJ2-7; clone size: NA; CDR3 protein: CASSQEPSGQYF
V gene: TRBV24-1; J gene: TRBJ2-1; clone size: once; CDR3 protein: CATSDLPSPRAGDNEQFF
V gene: TRBV4-2; J gene: TRBJ2-7; clone size: NA; CDR3 protein: CASSHGKTSGIYEQYF
V gene: TRBV6-8; J gene: TRBJ1-4; clone size: NA; CDR3 protein: CASSYVSTGDEKLFF
V gene: TRBV5-1; J gene: TRBJ2-1; clone size: NA; CDR3 protein: CASSLGGPYNEQFF
V gene: TRBV5-6; J gene: TRBJ2-4; clone size: NA; CDR3 protein: CASSPGTGRLNIQYF
V gene: TRBV5-6; J gene: TRBJ1-6; clone size: few; CDR3 protein: CASRWWDRDFNSPLHF
V gene: TRBV28; J gene: TRBJ1-6; clone size: NA; CDR3 protein: CASRSGGPTYNSPLHF
V gene: TRBV5-5; J gene: TRBJ2-1; clone size: NA; CDR3 protein: CASSRDRGNEQFF
V gene: TRBV27; J gene: TRBJ2-2; clone size: NA; CDR3 protein: CASSPTSGGTNTGELFF
V gene: TRBV5-8; J gene: TRBJ1-5; clone size: few; CDR3 protein: CASSLTGNSNQPQHF
V gene: TRBV2; J gene: TRBJ2-7; clone size: NA; CDR3 protein: CASSEYGQGGEQYF
V gene: TRBV6-5; J gene: TRBJ2-2; clone size: NA; CDR3 protein: CASNLAGGAGELFF